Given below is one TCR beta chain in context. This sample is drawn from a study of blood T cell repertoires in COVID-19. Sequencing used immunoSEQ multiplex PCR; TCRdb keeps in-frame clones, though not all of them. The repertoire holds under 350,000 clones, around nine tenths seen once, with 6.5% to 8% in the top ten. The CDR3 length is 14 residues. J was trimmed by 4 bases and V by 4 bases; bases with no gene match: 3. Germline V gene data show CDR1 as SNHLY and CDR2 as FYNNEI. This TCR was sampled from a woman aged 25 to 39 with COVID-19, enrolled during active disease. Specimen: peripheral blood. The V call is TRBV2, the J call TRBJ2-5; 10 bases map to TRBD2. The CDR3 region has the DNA TGTGCCAGCAGTGGGACTAGCGGAGTAGAGACCCAGTACTTC. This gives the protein CASSGTSGVETQYF.